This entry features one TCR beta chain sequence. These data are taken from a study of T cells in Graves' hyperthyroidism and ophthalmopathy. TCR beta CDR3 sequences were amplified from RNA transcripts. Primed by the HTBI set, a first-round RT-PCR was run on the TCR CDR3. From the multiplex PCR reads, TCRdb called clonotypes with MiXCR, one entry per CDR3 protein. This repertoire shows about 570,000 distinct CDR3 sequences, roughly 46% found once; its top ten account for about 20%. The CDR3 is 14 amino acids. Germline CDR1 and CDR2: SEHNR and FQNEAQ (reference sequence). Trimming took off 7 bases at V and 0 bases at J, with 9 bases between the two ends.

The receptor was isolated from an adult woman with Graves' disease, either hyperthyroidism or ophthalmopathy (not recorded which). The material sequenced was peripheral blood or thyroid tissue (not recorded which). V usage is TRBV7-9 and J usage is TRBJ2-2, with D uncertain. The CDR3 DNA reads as TGTGCCAGCATGGAACCGCCGAACACCGGGGAGCTGTTTTTT. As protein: CASMEPPNTGELFF. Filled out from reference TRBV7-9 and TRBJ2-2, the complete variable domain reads DTGVSQNPRHKITKRGQNVTFRCDPISEHNRLYWYRQTLGQGPEFLTYFQNEAQLEKSRLLSDRFSAERPKGSFSTLEIQRTEQGDSAMYLCASMEPPNTGELFFGEGSRLTVL.